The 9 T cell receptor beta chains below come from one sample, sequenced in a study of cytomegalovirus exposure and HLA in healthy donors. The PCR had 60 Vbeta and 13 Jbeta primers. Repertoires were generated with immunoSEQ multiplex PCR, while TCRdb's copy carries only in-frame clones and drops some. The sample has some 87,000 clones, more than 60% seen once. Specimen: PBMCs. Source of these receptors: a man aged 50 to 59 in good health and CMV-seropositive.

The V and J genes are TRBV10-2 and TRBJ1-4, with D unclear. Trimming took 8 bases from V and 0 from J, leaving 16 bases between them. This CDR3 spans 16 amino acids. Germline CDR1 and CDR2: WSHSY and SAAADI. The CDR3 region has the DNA TGCGCCAGCGCTGAACGGAGTATTGCAACTAATGAAAAACTGTTTTTT. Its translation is CASAERSIATNEKLFF.

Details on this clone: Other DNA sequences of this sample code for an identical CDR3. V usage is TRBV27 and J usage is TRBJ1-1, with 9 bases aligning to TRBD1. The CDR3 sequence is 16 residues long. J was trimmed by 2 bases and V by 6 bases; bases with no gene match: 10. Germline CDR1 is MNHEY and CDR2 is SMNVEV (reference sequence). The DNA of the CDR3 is TGTGCCAGCAGCCATACTCTTACAGGGGGCAACACTGAAGCTTTCTTT. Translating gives CASSHTLTGGNTEAFF.

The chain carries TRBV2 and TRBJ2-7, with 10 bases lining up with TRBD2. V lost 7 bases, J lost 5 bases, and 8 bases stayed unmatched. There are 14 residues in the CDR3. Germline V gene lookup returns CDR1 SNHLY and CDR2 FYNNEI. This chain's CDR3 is CASIRTSGENEQYF. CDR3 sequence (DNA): TGTGCCAGCATAAGAACTAGCGGGGAGAACGAGCAGTACTTC.

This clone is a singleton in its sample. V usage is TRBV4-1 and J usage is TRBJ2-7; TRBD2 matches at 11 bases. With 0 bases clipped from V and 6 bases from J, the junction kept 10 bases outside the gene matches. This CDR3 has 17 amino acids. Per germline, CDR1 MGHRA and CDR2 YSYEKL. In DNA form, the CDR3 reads TGCGCCAGCAGCCAAGATAATCTTCCTAGCGGGGGGAGCGAGCAGTACTTC. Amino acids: CASSQDNLPSGGSEQYF.

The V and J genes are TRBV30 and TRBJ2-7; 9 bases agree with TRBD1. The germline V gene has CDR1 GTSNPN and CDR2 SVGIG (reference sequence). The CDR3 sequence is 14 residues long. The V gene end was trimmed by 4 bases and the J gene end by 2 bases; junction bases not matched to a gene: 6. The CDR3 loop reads CAWNPGQGPYEQYF. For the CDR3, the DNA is TGTGCCTGGAATCCGGGACAGGGCCCCTACGAGCAGTACTTC.

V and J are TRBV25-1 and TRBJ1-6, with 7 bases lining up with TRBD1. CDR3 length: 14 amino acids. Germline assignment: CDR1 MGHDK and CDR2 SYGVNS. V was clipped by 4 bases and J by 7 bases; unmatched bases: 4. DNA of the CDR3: TGTGCCAGCAGTGCCGGGACAGACAATTCACCCCTCCACTTT. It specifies CASSAGTDNSPLHF.

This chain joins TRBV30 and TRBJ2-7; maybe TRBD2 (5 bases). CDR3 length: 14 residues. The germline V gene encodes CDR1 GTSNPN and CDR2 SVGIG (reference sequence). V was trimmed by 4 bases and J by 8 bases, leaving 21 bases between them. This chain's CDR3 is CAWTSQSGARKQYF. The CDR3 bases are TGTGCCTGGACCTCTCAAAGCGGCGCTCGAAAGCAGTACTTC.

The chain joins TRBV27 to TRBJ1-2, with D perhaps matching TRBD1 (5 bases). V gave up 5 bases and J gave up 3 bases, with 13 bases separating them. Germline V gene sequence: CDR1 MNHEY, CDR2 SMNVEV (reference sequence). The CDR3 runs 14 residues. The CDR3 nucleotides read TGTGCCAGCAGTATTGGCAGGGCGGACTATGGCTACACCTTC. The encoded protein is CASSIGRADYGYTF.

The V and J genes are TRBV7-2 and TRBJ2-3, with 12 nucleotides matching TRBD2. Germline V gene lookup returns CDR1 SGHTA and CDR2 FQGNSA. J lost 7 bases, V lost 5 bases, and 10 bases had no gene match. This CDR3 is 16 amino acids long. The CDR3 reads CASSPQSSGGAYTQYF. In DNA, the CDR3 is TGTGCCAGCAGCCCCCAGTCTAGCGGGGGGGCATATACGCAGTATTTT.